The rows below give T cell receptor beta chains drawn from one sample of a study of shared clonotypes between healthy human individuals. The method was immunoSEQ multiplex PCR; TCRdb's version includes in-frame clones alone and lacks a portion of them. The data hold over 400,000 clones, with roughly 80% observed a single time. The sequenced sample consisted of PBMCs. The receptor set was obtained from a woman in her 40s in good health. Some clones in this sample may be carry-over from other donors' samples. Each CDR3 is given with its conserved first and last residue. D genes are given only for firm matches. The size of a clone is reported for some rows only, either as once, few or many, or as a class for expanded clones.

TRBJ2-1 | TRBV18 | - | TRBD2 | CASSPSGSNEQFF | TGTGCCAGCTCACCGAGCGGGAGTAATGAGCAGTTCTTC
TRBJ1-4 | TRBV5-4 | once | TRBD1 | CASSLVTGGDEKLFF | TGTGCCAGCAGCTTGGTGACAGGGGGGGATGAAAAACTGTTTTTT
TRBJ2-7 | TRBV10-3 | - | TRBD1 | CAISARDRGYEQYF | TGTGCCATCAGTGCAAGGGACAGGGGCTACGAGCAGTACTTC
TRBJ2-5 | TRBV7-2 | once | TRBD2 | CASVPSGSPETQYF | TGTGCCAGCGTTCCTAGCGGGAGCCCTGAGACCCAGTACTTC
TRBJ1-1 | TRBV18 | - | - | CASSPPKQMNTEAFF | TGTGCCAGCTCACCACCTAAACAGATGAACACTGAAGCTTTCTTT
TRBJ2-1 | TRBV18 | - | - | CASSPTSSNEQFF | TGTGCCAGCTCACCAACTAGCTCGAATGAGCAGTTCTTC
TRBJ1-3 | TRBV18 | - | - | CASSTMSGNTIYF | TGTGCCAGCTCAACCATGTCGGGAAACACCATATATTTT
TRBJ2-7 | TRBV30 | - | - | CAWSVRVGYEQYF | TGTGCCTGGAGTGTACGGGTGGGGTACGAGCAGTACTTC
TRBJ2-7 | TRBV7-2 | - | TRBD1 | CASREGQGPYEQYF | TGTGCCAGCAGGGAGGGACAGGGGCCCTACGAGCAGTACTTC
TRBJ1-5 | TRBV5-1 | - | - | CASSLSGAENQPQHF | TGCGCCAGCAGCCTCTCTGGGGCAGAGAATCAGCCCCAGCATTTT
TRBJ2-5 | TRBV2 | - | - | CASSRGPEETQYF | TGTGCCAGCAGTCGCGGACCGGAAGAGACCCAGTACTTC
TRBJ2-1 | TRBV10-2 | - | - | CASSDSGLISYEQFF | TGCGCCAGCAGTGACTCGGGACTCATCAGTTATGAGCAGTTCTTC
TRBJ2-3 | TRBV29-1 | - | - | CSVGGLGRDTQYF | TGCAGCGTTGGAGGATTGGGACGAGATACGCAGTATTTT
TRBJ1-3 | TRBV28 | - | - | CASRPQALGGNTIYF | TGTGCCAGCAGACCACAGGCTTTAGGGGGAAACACCATATATTTT
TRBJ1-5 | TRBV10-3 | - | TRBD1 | CAIAPGGVQPQHF | TGTGCCATCGCCCCAGGGGGCGTTCAGCCCCAGCATTTT
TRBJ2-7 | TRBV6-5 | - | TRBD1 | CASSLMGQIGSYEQYF | TGTGCCAGCAGTTTGATGGGACAGATTGGCTCCTACGAGCAGTACTTC